A single sample gave rise to the 28 T cell receptor beta chains below, sequenced in a study of beta chain features in type 1 diabetes. The entirety of the isolated RNA underwent reverse transcription, so expressed TCRB transcripts were sequenced. Sequencing was performed with immunoSEQ multiplex PCR; in TCRdb, only in-frame clones are kept and a portion is missing. The table has 350,000 to 400,000 clones, over 13% seen once. The material sequenced was naive CD4+ T cells from blood. These TCRs come from a woman aged 18-29 years in good health.

The chain recombines TRBV4-1 with TRBJ1-5; no clear D gene. The CDR3 is made up of 21 amino acids. The V gene lost 2 bases and the J gene lost 0 bases, with 26 bases spanning the gap. CDR1 MGHRA and CDR2 YSYEKL come from the germline V gene. The CDR3 sequence is CASSQFAGVKTAFYSNQPQHF. In nucleotides, the CDR3 is TGCGCCAGCAGCCAATTCGCCGGGGTCAAAACCGCATTTTATAGCAATCAGCCCCAGCATTTT.

Of note for this clone: This same CDR3 is encoded by further DNA sequences in the sample. J is TRBJ2-5 and V is TRBV30, with a weak D call TRBD2 (6 bases). Germline CDR1 GTSNPN, CDR2 SVGIG (reference sequence). The CDR3 is 13 residues long. V lost 3 bases to trimming and J lost 5 bases, with 13 bases between them. Written as DNA, the CDR3 is TGTGCCTGGAGCTTGGGAGGTAGCGAGACCCAGTACTTC. Its translation: CAWSLGGSETQYF.

The V and J genes are TRBV30 and TRBJ1-1, with unresolved D. CDR1 and CDR2 from the germline V gene are GTSNPN and SVGIG (reference sequence). Trimming took off 2 bases at V and 3 bases at J, with 13 bases between the two ends. The CDR3 totals 14 residues. The CDR3: CAWSLRRSHTEAFF. CDR3 in DNA: TGTGCCTGGAGTCTCCGCCGGTCTCACACTGAAGCTTTCTTT.

This clone has a handful of counts. CDR3 bases: TGTGCCAGCAGCTCGTCCGGGACAGAAACAGATACGCAGTATTTT. Its protein product is CASSSSGTETDTQYF. The gene calls are TRBV7-3 and TRBJ2-3; 7 nucleotides line up with TRBD1. The CDR3 totals 15 residues. V lost 4 bases, J lost 3 bases, and 7 bases stayed unmatched. CDR1 is SGHTA, CDR2 FQGTGA, per germline.

CDR3 in DNA: TGTGCCAGCAGCTTCGGGAGTAGACAGGGCGGTCTTGGGCAGTATTTT. Translating gives CASSFGSRQGGLGQYF. This chain joins TRBV7-2 and TRBJ2-3; TRBD1 might be the D (7 bases). V was pared by 3 bases and J by 11 bases, with 24 bases between. CDR1 SGHTA and CDR2 FQGNSA come from the germline V gene. This CDR3 has 16 amino acids.

This clone has a handful of counts. CDR3 nucleotides: TGTGCCAGCAGCCAAGGAGGGGTAGCGGGAGGCTACGAGCAGTACTTC. Amino acid sequence: CASSQGGVAGGYEQYF. This chain links TRBV4-2 with TRBJ2-7; 10 bases agree with TRBD2. Germline V gene data show CDR1 as LGHNA and CDR2 as YNFKEQ. V shed 1 base, J shed 3 bases, and the junction held 6 bases outside the gene matches. There are 16 residues in the CDR3.

This clone appeared a few times. This rearrangement joins TRBV28 to TRBJ2-7, with D possibly matching TRBD1 (5 bases). V was clipped by 6 bases and J by 5 bases, with 11 bases between them. There are 12 residues in the CDR3. The germline CDR1 and CDR2 sequences are MDHEN and SYDVKM. CDR3 in DNA: TGTGCCAGCAGATCTACAGGTGACGAGCAGTACTTC. This translates into CASRSTGDEQYF.

This chain links TRBV2 with TRBJ2-4; 8 nucleotides align to TRBD1. CDR3 length equals 12 residues. Germline V CDR1 and CDR2: SNHLY, FYNNEI. V shed 6 bases and J 7 bases; nucleotides not matched to a gene: 2. CDR3 loop: CASRQGANIQYF. The DNA for the CDR3 is TGTGCCAGCAGGCAGGGGGCGAACATTCAGTACTTC.

V is TRBV27 and J is TRBJ2-5; possible D gene TRBD1, 6 bases. Trimming removed 2 bases from V and 4 bases from J, with 11 bases in between. The length of the CDR3 is 14 residues. CDR1 MNHEY and CDR2 SMNVEV come from the germline V gene (reference sequence). The CDR3 protein is CASSLQQGRETQYF. Written as DNA, the CDR3 is TGTGCCAGCAGTTTACAGCAGGGGCGAGAGACCCAGTACTTC.

The J gene is TRBJ2-1, the V gene TRBV5-1; 11 nucleotides line up with TRBD2. V was clipped by 4 bases and J by 4 bases; unmatched bases: 16. The germline CDR1 and CDR2 sequences are SGHRS and YFSETQ. The CDR3 loop spans 19 amino acids. The CDR3 nucleotides read TGCGCCAGCAGCCGAACCGGGCTAGCGGGAGGTCTGCATTACAATGAGCAGTTCTTC. Amino acids: CASSRTGLAGGLHYNEQFF.

To note about this clone: A junction boundary mismatches the germline segment, possibly from a read error. The chain has TRBV7-7 and TRBJ2-7; 8 nucleotides align to TRBD1. The CDR3 covers 15 residues. The V gene's germline CDR1 is SSHAT and CDR2 FNYEAQ (reference sequence). The CDR3 loop is CASSLGQGLNYEQYF. The CDR3 DNA follows: TGTGCTAGCAGCCTTGGACAGGGATTAAATTACGAGCAGTACTTC.

The chain is built from TRBV28 and TRBJ2-7, with TRBD1 matching 10 bases. The CDR3 is 15 residues long. Germline V lookup: CDR1 MDHEN, CDR2 SYDVKM. J lost 1 base, V lost 2 bases, and 2 bases had no gene match. Here the CDR3 reads CASSLGTGASYEQYF. The CDR3 bases are TGTGCCAGCAGTTTAGGGACAGGGGCTTCCTACGAGCAGTACTTC.

The rearrangement joins TRBV7-9 to TRBJ2-7, with TRBD2 as a possible D gene (5 bases). V was trimmed by 3 bases and J by 7 bases, leaving 13 bases between them. Per germline, CDR1 SEHNR and CDR2 FQNEAQ (reference sequence). The CDR3 runs 13 residues. The CDR3 protein is CASSFGRSGEQYF. In DNA, the CDR3 is TGTGCCAGCAGCTTTGGCAGATCGGGGGAGCAGTACTTC.

This clone was picked up a small number of times. The rearrangement links TRBV7-2 to TRBJ2-7, with 10 bases matching TRBD2. Germline V gene lookup returns CDR1 SGHTA and CDR2 FQGNSA. The CDR3 extends over 14 amino acids. Trimming took 6 bases from V and 4 from J; bases not matched to a gene: 6. The DNA of the CDR3 is TGTGCCAGCAGGGCTAGCGGGAGTACTTACGAGCAGTACTTC. It codes for CASRASGSTYEQYF.

This clone was detected a few times. The rearrangement uses TRBV5-4 and TRBJ2-1, with D maybe TRBD1 (5 bases). The CDR3 runs 13 residues. Germline loops: CDR1 SGHNT, CDR2 YYREEE (reference sequence). V was clipped by 4 bases and J by 7 bases, with 12 bases between them. In nucleotides, the CDR3 is TGTGCCAGCAGCCTGGGAAACAGGAATGAGCAGTTCTTC. This encodes CASSLGNRNEQFF.

Only a few counts were recorded for this clone. The chain uses TRBV6-5 and TRBJ2-3; 9 bases align to TRBD1. J was trimmed by 3 bases and V by 6 bases; bases with no gene match: 7. The germline CDR1 and CDR2 sequences are MNHEY and SVGAGI. The CDR3 runs to 15 residues. In DNA form, the CDR3 reads TGTGCCAGCAGCTCCGGGACAGGGTATACAGATACGCAGTATTTT. Protein: CASSSGTGYTDTQYF.

This clone was counted a few times. The chain has TRBV29-1 and TRBJ1-3; unclear D gene. CDR3 length: 11 amino acids. Trimming took 6 bases from V and 7 from J, leaving 10 bases between them. The germline V gene encodes CDR1 SQVTM and CDR2 ANQGSEA. Here the CDR3 DNA reads TGCAGCGTCGACTCAGCCAACACCATATATTTT. It yields the protein CSVDSANTIYF.

The rearrangement links TRBV28 to TRBJ2-6, with 7 bases that match TRBD1. The germline gives CDR1 MDHEN, CDR2 SYDVKM. The CDR3 is 18 residues long. V trimming: 6 bases; J trimming: 0 bases; junction bases outside the gene matches: 11. The CDR3 reads CASSPLGQVTSGANVLTF. The CDR3 DNA sequence: TGTGCCAGCAGCCCTCTCGGACAGGTCACCTCTGGGGCCAACGTCCTGACTTTC. The variable domain in full, with the rest retrieved from reference TRBV28 and TRBJ2-6, is DVKVTQSSRYLVKRTGEKVFLECVQDMDHENMFWYRQDPGLGLRLIYFSYDVKMKEKGDIPEGYSVSREKKERFSLILESASTNQTSMYLCASSPLGQVTSGANVLTFGAGSRLTVL.

This clone was seen a few times. V is TRBV30 and J is TRBJ1-2; possibly TRBD1 for D (5 bases). Trimming left V 0 bases short and J 4 bases short, with 15 bases between. Looked up from germline, CDR1 is GTSNPN and CDR2 is SVGIG (reference sequence). There are 15 residues in the CDR3. As DNA, the CDR3 is TGTGCCTGGAGTGTAATAGGGGAGGGGAGCTATGGCTACACCTTC. It encodes CAWSVIGEGSYGYTF.

This clone was counted between two and nine times. The chain couples TRBV29-1 to TRBJ2-1; D is unresolved. The CDR3 runs 12 residues. The germline CDR1 and CDR2 sequences are SQVTM and ANQGSEA. V lost 3 bases to trimming and J lost 8 bases, with 11 bases between them. CDR3 region: CSVDPIRDEQFF. CDR3 sequence (DNA): TGCAGCGTTGATCCTATACGCGATGAGCAGTTCTTC.

J is TRBJ2-5 and V is TRBV28; D might be TRBD2 (6 bases). The CDR3 is 12 amino acids. Per the germline V gene, CDR1 is MDHEN and CDR2 is SYDVKM. Trimming pared 8 bases from V and 5 bases from J, leaving 12 bases between. The CDR3 is CASRAGLETQYF. CDR3 coding DNA: TGTGCCAGCCGGGCGGGACTGGAGACCCAGTACTTC.

This clone was counted a few times. The chain combines TRBV14 with TRBJ1-2, with 8 positions matching TRBD1. The length of the CDR3 is 15 residues. Germline V gene data show CDR1 as SGHDN and CDR2 as FVKESK. The trim removed 0 bases at V and 7 bases at J, leaving 7 bases unmatched. The CDR3 bases are TGTGCCAGCAGCCAAGATCTCACAGGGGGACGTGGCTACACCTTC. The encoded protein is CASSQDLTGGRGYTF.

This clone was seen a few times. The chain is built from TRBV29-1 and TRBJ2-5, with 9 bases identical to TRBD1. V lost 7 bases, J lost 5 bases, and 8 bases stayed unmatched. Germline lookup yields CDR1 SQVTM and CDR2 ANQGSEA. The CDR3 extends over 13 amino acids. The CDR3 here is CSAQTGGRETQYF. The CDR3 DNA sequence: TGCAGCGCCCAAACAGGGGGCAGGGAGACCCAGTACTTC.

This chain uses TRBV19 with TRBJ1-1; D unresolved. The CDR3 runs to 13 residues. Germline loops: CDR1 LNHDA, CDR2 SQIVND (reference sequence). V was shortened by 4 bases and J by 1 base, with 7 bases between the two germline ends. The CDR3 DNA is TGTGCCAGTAGTAGAGACAAGAACACTGAAGCTTTCTTT. Its translation is CASSRDKNTEAFF.

This clone was counted only a few times. The CDR3 DNA is TGTGCCAGCAGTTTGTTAGCAGGGGGTATCTCCTACGAGCAGTACTTC. Its translation: CASSLLAGGISYEQYF. The chain uses TRBV7-9 and TRBJ2-7, with TRBD1 matching 7 bases. J was trimmed by 0 bases and V by 6 bases; bases with no gene match: 11. CDR1 and CDR2 (germline): SEHNR, FQNEAQ (reference sequence). The CDR3 sequence is 16 residues long.

This clone turned up a few times. Written as DNA, the CDR3 is TGTGCCAGCAGCCAAGGTCCGGGGGTCTCCTACAATGAGCAGTTCTTC. Translated: CASSQGPGVSYNEQFF. The chain employs TRBV4-2 and TRBJ2-1; weak D call: TRBD2 (6 bases). This CDR3 region has 16 residues. V was clipped by 1 base and J by 0 bases, with 10 bases between them. Germline loops: CDR1 LGHNA, CDR2 YNFKEQ.

This clone has a handful of counts. The rearrangement joins TRBV4-1 to TRBJ1-2; tentative D call: TRBD1 (6 bases). Trimming removed 1 base at V and 4 bases at J, with 10 bases between. This CDR3 is 14 amino acids long. Per germline, CDR1 MGHRA and CDR2 YSYEKL. For the CDR3, the DNA is TGCGCCAGCAGCCAAGTAGAACAGGGCTATGGCTACACCTTC. Translating it yields CASSQVEQGYGYTF.

The V and J genes are TRBV15 and TRBJ1-1; a weak D match, TRBD1 (6 bases). Germline-derived CDR1 and CDR2 are LNHNV and YYDKDF (reference sequence). V was trimmed by 3 bases and J by 5 bases, leaving 19 bases between them. The CDR3 has 16 residues. The CDR3 nucleotides read TGTGCCACCAGCAGGAAGAACAGGGCTGTGGGGACTGAAGCTTTCTTT. It translates to CATSRKNRAVGTEAFF.